Presented here are 15 T cell receptor beta chains from one specimen sequenced in a study of shared clonotypes between healthy human individuals (dated by TCRdb to the early 2020s). The library relied on the immunoSEQ multiplex PCR assay. The table was pulled from immuneACCESS by TCRdb, which kept in-frame rearrangements only. Such tables lose some clones; where checked, under half of the loss comes from unresolved V genes, and the rest has no known cause. The sample data list under 2,000,000 clones, and about 95% of these were observed just once. The ten biggest clones cover 0.95% to 1.5% of the sample. CD8 naive samples consisted of CD45RO-negative cells that were positively selected for CCR7, yielding a CD45RA+CCR7+ population without TemRA cells. The specimen sequenced was naive CD8+ T cells sorted from blood. The sample's cell subset or site label is to be understood as: CD45RA+CCR7+. These receptors came from a man aged 18 to 29 in good health.

V is TRBV2 and J is TRBJ2-7; the D is unclear. Trimming shortened V by 6 bases and J by 2 bases, and 11 bases separated the two germline ends. The germline V gene encodes CDR1 SNHLY and CDR2 FYNNEI. The CDR3 consists of 13 residues. CDR3 sequence: CASRMTVAYEQYF. The CDR3 DNA reads as TGTGCCAGCAGGATGACGGTAGCCTACGAGCAGTACTTC.

The V call is TRBV28, the J call TRBJ1-1; D is perhaps TRBD1 (6 bases). Looked up from germline, CDR1 is MDHEN and CDR2 is SYDVKM. The CDR3 loop spans 16 amino acids. The V end lost 3 bases, the J end lost 2 bases, and 16 bases lay between the germline ends. DNA for the CDR3: TGTGCCAGCAGTTTCCCTTCTCCAGGGGTAAACACTGAAGCTTTCTTT. Protein sequence: CASSFPSPGVNTEAFF.

The chain uses TRBV19 and TRBJ2-7; 7 nucleotides match TRBD2. There are 15 residues in the CDR3. Germline V lookup: CDR1 LNHDA, CDR2 SQIVND (reference sequence). Trimming removed 7 bases from V and 0 bases from J; junction bases left unmatched: 9. CDR3 DNA: TGTGCCAGTATTCCCCCCGGGGGGTACTCCTACGAGCAGTACTTC. Translation gives CASIPPGGYSYEQYF.

V usage is TRBV6-1 and J usage is TRBJ1-1; 7 bases map to TRBD1. Germline V gene sequence: CDR1 MNHNS, CDR2 SASEGT. The V and J ends lost 6 bases and 4 bases, in that order; junction bases with no gene match: 2. This CDR3 contains 12 residues. Here the CDR3 reads CASRQGGTEAFF. CDR3 bases: TGTGCCAGCAGGCAGGGGGGCACTGAAGCTTTCTTT.

The genes are TRBV9 and TRBJ2-7; the match to TRBD2 covers 8 bases. CDR1 and CDR2 (germline): SGDLS, YYNGEE. Trimming at V came to 0 bases and at J to 0 bases, leaving 20 bases not matched to a gene. The CDR3 covers 21 residues. CDR3 bases: TGTGCCAGCAGCGTAGGTAGGGTTAGGGAACTAGCGGCCCCGAGCTCCTACGAGCAGTACTTC. Translated: CASSVGRVRELAAPSSYEQYF.

V is TRBV4-1 and J is TRBJ2-7; perhaps TRBD2 as D (5 bases). Per germline, CDR1 MGHRA and CDR2 YSYEKL. CDR3 length: 15 residues. Trimming removed 8 bases from V and 7 bases from J, with 24 bases in between. CDR3 sequence (DNA): TGCGCCAGCCTACCGTATCCGGGATTTTCGGGGGAGCAGTACTTC. This encodes CASLPYPGFSGEQYF.

Concerning this clone: Other DNA sequences in this specimen translate into the identical CDR3. CDR3 sequence (DNA): TGTGCCAGCAGCTTAGCCACAGGTTACGAGCAGTACTTC. As protein: CASSLATGYEQYF. V is TRBV7-9 and J is TRBJ2-7; tentatively, D is TRBD1 (5 bases). Germline V gives CDR1 SEHNR, CDR2 FQNEAQ (reference sequence). CDR3 length equals 13 residues. The V gene lost 0 bases and the J gene lost 4 bases, with 7 bases spanning the gap.

CDR3 nucleotides: TGTGCCAGCATGAGACCGGGGATCAATGAGCAGTTCTTC. Translated, it gives CASMRPGINEQFF. The chain has TRBV14 and TRBJ2-1, with D maybe TRBD2 (5 bases). V shed 7 bases and J shed 6 bases, with 13 bases lying between them. The CDR3 runs 13 residues. Germline V gene lookup returns CDR1 SGHDN and CDR2 FVKESK.

DNA for the CDR3: TGTGCCAGCAGTTCCCGGCAGACAGGGAGTTTTTACAATGAGCAGTTCTTC. Its protein product is CASSSRQTGSFYNEQFF. The rearrangement joins TRBV28 to TRBJ2-1; 7 nucleotides agree with TRBD1. After removal of 4 bases from V and 4 bases from J, the junction contained 13 bases not matched to a gene. From germline, CDR1 is MDHEN and CDR2 SYDVKM. This CDR3 is 17 amino acids long.

The chain has TRBV27 and TRBJ2-2; no definite D call. Per germline, CDR1 MNHEY and CDR2 SMNVEV (reference sequence). This CDR3 is built from 15 residues. V was cut by 5 bases and J by 0 bases, with 10 bases left in between. This CDR3 is CASSPLNPNTGELFF. As DNA, the CDR3 is TGTGCCAGCAGTCCCCTAAACCCGAACACCGGGGAGCTGTTTTTT.

The chain joins TRBV4-1 to TRBJ2-1, with 13 bases lining up with TRBD2. V shed 2 bases and J 2 bases; nucleotides not matched to a gene: 3. The germline CDR1 and CDR2 sequences are MGHRA and YSYEKL. The CDR3 loop spans 17 amino acids. Here the CDR3 DNA reads TGCGCCAGCAGCCAAACCGGACTAGCGGGAGCCTACAATGAGCAGTTCTTC. It is translated as CASSQTGLAGAYNEQFF.

The V and J genes are TRBV5-1 and TRBJ1-2; D ambiguous. Per germline, CDR1 SGHRS and CDR2 YFSETQ. The V end was cut by 0 bases, the J end by 5 bases, with 17 bases between. The CDR3 contains 16 residues. The CDR3 loop reads CASSLEAPGPSYGYTF. The CDR3 DNA reads TGCGCCAGCAGCTTGGAGGCGCCCGGGCCTTCATATGGCTACACCTTC.

CDR3 protein: CASSTGDRVHEQYF. The CDR3 DNA sequence: TGTGCCAGTAGTACTGGGGACAGGGTACACGAGCAGTACTTC. The rearrangement joins TRBV19 to TRBJ2-7, with 9 positions matching TRBD1. V shed 4 bases and J 5 bases; nucleotides not matched to a gene: 6. CDR1 is LNHDA and CDR2 is SQIVND in the germline V gene (reference sequence). This CDR3 has 14 residues.

The rearrangement joins TRBV29-1 to TRBJ1-1, with 8 bases fitting TRBD1. In germline, CDR1 is SQVTM, CDR2 ANQGSEA. CDR3 length equals 12 residues. V dropped 4 bases and J dropped 5; count of bases not matched to a gene: 3. The chain's CDR3 is CSVGGQDTEAFF. DNA of the CDR3: TGCAGCGTTGGGGGACAGGATACTGAAGCTTTCTTT.

The CDR3 bases are TGTGCCAGCAGTGAAGCTACAGGGCCCCTCAACACTGAAGCTTTCTTT. Protein sequence: CASSEATGPLNTEAFF. This chain links TRBV6-1 with TRBJ1-1, with a tentative D call TRBD1 (6 bases). CDR1 and CDR2 (germline): MNHNS, SASEGT. V lost 0 bases and J 2 bases, leaving 13 bases between the germline ends. The CDR3 runs to 16 residues.